These 5 T cell receptor beta chains came from one sample sequenced in a study of cytomegalovirus exposure and HLA in healthy donors. A multiplex PCR was run with 60 Vbeta primers and 13 Jbeta primers. Data came from immunoSEQ multiplex PCR; TCRdb stores just in-frame clones and leaves some out. The table lists fewer than 200,000 clones, roughly 87% of them singletons. The sequenced sample consisted of PBMCs. The receptors come from a girl in the first two years of life in good health and CMV-seronegative.

The chain carries TRBV6-6 and TRBJ2-3; a weak D match, TRBD2 (6 bases). CDR1 and CDR2 (germline): MNHNY, SVGAGI (reference sequence). Deletions cut 0 bases from V and 14 bases from J, with 15 bases between. CDR3 length equals 13 residues. This CDR3 is CASSYSGGDVRYF. CDR3 nucleotide sequence: TGTGCCAGCAGTTACTCCGGGGGAGATGTACGGTATTTT.

V and J are TRBV4-1 and TRBJ1-2; the D gene is possibly TRBD1 (5 bases). Germline V gene sequence: CDR1 MGHRA, CDR2 YSYEKL. The V and J ends lost 0 bases and 2 bases respectively, with 7 bases between them. The CDR3 is 14 residues long. The DNA of the CDR3 is TGCGCCAGCAGCCAAGAACCAGGGAACTATGGCTACACCTTC. This codes for CASSQEPGNYGYTF.

This chain joins TRBV11-2 and TRBJ1-1; 7 bases are shared with TRBD1. Germline V CDR1 and CDR2: SGHAT, FQNNGV. V lost 6 bases, J lost 4 bases, and 14 bases stayed unmatched. The CDR3 is 16 amino acids. The CDR3 DNA reads TGTGCCAGCAGACGGTGGGACAGCTTTTCGTCCACTGAAGCTTTCTTT. This codes for CASRRWDSFSSTEAFF.

V is TRBV9 and J is TRBJ1-3; 7 nucleotides agree with TRBD1. The CDR3 contains 14 residues. Germline V gene sequence: CDR1 SGDLS, CDR2 YYNGEE. J gave up 8 bases and V 4 bases, and 9 bases lay outside the gene matches. The CDR3 DNA is TGTGCCAGCAGCCCGCGACAGGGAGAGGACACCATATATTTT. This encodes CASSPRQGEDTIYF.

The chain links TRBV7-3 to TRBJ2-1; no reliable D call. The CDR3 is 12 amino acids. Germline V gene sequence: CDR1 SGHTA, CDR2 FQGTGA. V lost 5 bases and J lost 9, with 11 bases in between. The chain's CDR3 is CASSGDSGEQFF. DNA of the CDR3: TGTGCCAGCAGCGGAGACTCGGGTGAGCAGTTCTTC.